The 28 T cell receptor beta chains listed next were all sequenced from one sample in a study of cytomegalovirus exposure and HLA in healthy donors. Use of 60 Vbeta and 13 Jbeta primers characterized the PCR. The assay was immunoSEQ multiplex PCR, and TCRdb's table has in-frame clones only and misses some. The table records 97,000 or so clones, around 9.6% of them present only once. Sample: PBMCs. The receptors shown here come from a man aged 45-65 years in good health and CMV-seropositive.

This clone occurred a few times. The V gene is TRBV28, the J gene TRBJ2-7; TRBD2 might be the D (6 bases). V lost 6 bases and J 4 bases, leaving 25 bases between the germline ends. CDR3 length: 17 residues. From germline, CDR1 is MDHEN and CDR2 SYDVKM. The CDR3: CASSTRLDARGAYEQYF. The DNA for the CDR3 is TGTGCCAGCAGCACCAGACTAGACGCACGAGGGGCTTACGAGCAGTACTTC.

In this sample, this clone turned up a few times. This chain uses TRBV15 with TRBJ2-2; 9 nucleotides agree with TRBD1. This CDR3 region has 15 residues. In germline, CDR1 is LNHNV, CDR2 YYDKDF (reference sequence). J gave up 4 bases and V 6 bases, and 6 bases lay outside the gene matches. The CDR3 loop is CATRKGQGSTGELFF. DNA for the CDR3: TGTGCCACCAGGAAGGGACAGGGAAGCACCGGGGAGCTGTTTTTT.

Ten or more counts support this clone. The chain recombines TRBV4-1 with TRBJ2-7; 10 bases map to TRBD2. Germline-derived CDR1 and CDR2 are MGHRA and YSYEKL. This CDR3 region has 16 residues. The J segment lost 6 bases and the V segment lost 4 bases, leaving 12 bases of the junction unmatched. The CDR3 protein is CASSRTPASGRSEQYF. CDR3 DNA sequence: TGCGCCAGCAGCCGGACCCCAGCTAGCGGGAGAAGCGAGCAGTACTTC.

This clone was seen a few times. J is TRBJ2-3 and V is TRBV19; TRBD2 aligns across 8 bases. The CDR3 spans 15 residues. J gave up 3 bases and V 3 bases, and 5 bases lay outside the gene matches. Per the germline V gene, CDR1 is LNHDA and CDR2 is SQIVND (reference sequence). For the CDR3, the DNA is TGTGCCAGTAGTATCCCCGGGAGGGGGACAGATACGCAGTATTTT. This translates into CASSIPGRGTDTQYF.

In its sample, this clone was seen a few times. The chain joins TRBV5-6 to TRBJ1-1; TRBD1 aligns across 11 bases. V lost 3 bases, J lost 8 bases, and 3 bases stayed unmatched. Germline CDR1 SGHDT, CDR2 YYEEEE. The CDR3 has 13 amino acids. The CDR3 DNA reads as TGTGCCAGCAGCTGGGGGACAGGGGGAGAAGCTTTCTTT. As protein: CASSWGTGGEAFF.

The CDR3 sequence: CASKYRAEAFF. The CDR3 bases are TGTGCCAGTAAGTATCGGGCTGAAGCTTTCTTT. The chain couples TRBV19 to TRBJ1-1; D gene unclear. V was trimmed by 7 bases and J by 6 bases, leaving 9 bases between them. CDR1 is LNHDA and CDR2 is SQIVND in the germline V gene (reference sequence). This CDR3 has 11 amino acids.

This clone was seen only a few times. The rearrangement joins TRBV7-2 to TRBJ2-1; possible D gene TRBD1, 5 bases. CDR3 size: 12 residues. V was clipped by 5 bases and J by 9 bases, with 11 bases between them. The V gene's germline CDR1 is SGHTA and CDR2 FQGNSA. The CDR3 nucleotides are TGTGCCAGCAGCCCCCGAAGGGGTGAGCAGTTCTTC. Its translation: CASSPRRGEQFF.

The chain carries TRBV7-9 and TRBJ2-2; TRBD1 is a possible D gene (5 bases). This CDR3 has 15 residues. The germline V gene has CDR1 SEHNR and CDR2 FQNEAQ (reference sequence). V lost 3 bases to trimming and J lost 5 bases, with 13 bases between them. The CDR3 nucleotides read TGTGCCAGCAGCTTTACTGCAGGGCGTACCGGGGAGCTGTTTTTT. This gives the protein CASSFTAGRTGELFF.

V is TRBV7-9 and J is TRBJ2-1; 7 positions match TRBD2. Germline lookup yields CDR1 SEHNR and CDR2 FQNEAQ (reference sequence). J lost 1 base, V lost 0 bases, and 6 bases had no gene match. The CDR3 covers 17 residues. CDR3 in DNA: TGTGCCAGCAGCTTAGCGTGGGGGGAGGGTTCCTACAATGAGCAGTTCTTC. Encoded protein: CASSLAWGEGSYNEQFF. Using reference TRBV7-9 and TRBJ2-1 for the parts outside the CDR3, the full variable domain is DTGVSQNPRHKITKRGQNVTFRCDPISEHNRLYWYRQTLGQGPEFLTYFQNEAQLEKSRLLSDRFSAERPKGSFSTLEIQRTEQGDSAMYLCASSLAWGEGSYNEQFFGPGTRLTVL.

This clone has more than one count but fewer than ten. This chain joins TRBV5-1 and TRBJ2-3; the D gene is possibly TRBD1 (6 bases). CDR1 is SGHRS and CDR2 is YFSETQ in the germline V gene. V was pared by 4 bases and J by 1 base, with 10 bases between. This CDR3 comprises 14 residues. CDR3 residues: CASSGTGRTDTQYF. CDR3 DNA sequence: TGCGCCAGCAGCGGAACAGGGCGCACAGATACGCAGTATTTT.

This clone was seen a handful of times. V usage is TRBV4-1 and J usage is TRBJ1-2, with 7 bases that match TRBD1. This CDR3 has 17 amino acids. The V gene end was trimmed by 0 bases and the J gene end by 4 bases; junction bases not matched to a gene: 11. Germline V lookup: CDR1 MGHRA, CDR2 YSYEKL. The CDR3 here is CASSQEGWGQFFYGYTF. The CDR3 DNA sequence: TGCGCCAGCAGCCAAGAAGGCTGGGGACAGTTCTTCTATGGCTACACCTTC.

The V and J genes are TRBV13 and TRBJ2-5, with D possibly matching TRBD2 (6 bases). V lost 5 bases and J 3 bases, leaving 10 bases between the germline ends. The V gene's germline CDR1 is PRHDT and CDR2 FYEKMQ (reference sequence). There are 13 residues in the CDR3. CDR3 nucleotide sequence: TGTGCCAGCAGCCGGGACTTGAAAGAGACCCAGTACTTC. It encodes CASSRDLKETQYF.

This chain joins TRBV2 and TRBJ2-6, with D unclear. Per germline, CDR1 SNHLY and CDR2 FYNNEI. V lost 4 bases and J 0 bases, leaving 4 bases between the germline ends. The CDR3 sequence is 14 residues long. This chain's CDR3 is CASSATSGANVLTF. The CDR3 bases are TGTGCCAGCAGTGCTACCTCTGGGGCCAACGTCCTGACTTTC. Full variable domain (outside the CDR3, taken from reference TRBV2 and TRBJ2-6): EPEVTQTPSHQVTQMGQEVILRCVPISNHLYFYWYRQILGQKVEFLVSFYNNEISEKSEIFDDQFSVERPDGSNFTLKIRSTKLEDSAMYFCASSATSGANVLTFGAGSRLTVL.

In this sample, this clone turned up a few times. The CDR3, as DNA: TGTGCCAGCAGCGCTAAGGGACTCCTGGCCTACAATGAGCAGTTCTTC. Encoded protein: CASSAKGLLAYNEQFF. The chain is built from TRBV5-4 and TRBJ2-1, with D maybe TRBD2 (6 bases). Per germline, CDR1 SGHNT and CDR2 YYREEE (reference sequence). V was trimmed by 4 bases and J by 2 bases, leaving 16 bases between them. CDR3 length: 16 residues.

The table lists this clone with a few counts. V usage is TRBV4-1 and J usage is TRBJ1-4, with 7 bases aligning to TRBD1. The germline V gene has CDR1 MGHRA and CDR2 YSYEKL. The CDR3 sequence is 16 residues long. V trimming: 4 bases; J trimming: 1 base; junction bases outside the gene matches: 6. The CDR3 nucleotides are TGCGCCAGCAGCCTACACAGGGGTAAAACTAATGAAAAACTGTTTTTT. Translated, it gives CASSLHRGKTNEKLFF.

This clone was observed a few times. V gene TRBV7-9 combines with J gene TRBJ2-1; weak D call: TRBD2 (6 bases). Trimming removed 1 base at V and 6 bases at J, with 7 bases between. CDR1 is SEHNR, CDR2 FQNEAQ, per germline (reference sequence). This CDR3 region has 13 residues. CDR3 nucleotide sequence: TGTGCCAGCAGCTTAGGGGACTTCAATGAGCAGTTCTTC. Residues: CASSLGDFNEQFF.

The chain couples TRBV7-8 to TRBJ2-7, with D tentatively TRBD2 (5 bases). Trimming removed 4 bases from V and 3 bases from J, with 10 bases in between. The germline CDR1 and CDR2 sequences are SGHVS and FQNEAQ. The CDR3 is 13 residues long. CDR3 sequence (DNA): TGTGCCAGCAGCTCCGGGAACAACTACGAGCAGTACTTC. Translating it yields CASSSGNNYEQYF.

This chain links TRBV6-1 with TRBJ1-2, with D tentatively TRBD1 (6 bases). The V end was cut by 4 bases, the J end by 8 bases, with 17 bases between. The length of the CDR3 is 14 residues. CDR1 is MNHNS and CDR2 is SASEGT in the germline V gene. The CDR3 sequence is CASSGWTDAGGYTF. The CDR3, as DNA: TGTGCCAGCAGTGGATGGACAGACGCAGGGGGCTACACCTTC.

This sequence joins TRBV6-5 and TRBJ1-2, with TRBD1 matching over 9 bases. Germline CDR1 is MNHEY and CDR2 is SVGAGI. The CDR3 is 15 residues long. The V gene end was trimmed by 5 bases and the J gene end by 6 bases; junction bases not matched to a gene: 10. CDR3 sequence: CASSKQGARENGYTF. The CDR3, as DNA: TGTGCCAGCAGTAAACAGGGGGCGCGGGAGAATGGCTACACCTTC.

The CDR3 DNA reads as TGTGCCAGCAGCTTTCAACTAGCGGGAGACGGAGATACGCAGTATTTT. It specifies CASSFQLAGDGDTQYF. The V call is TRBV5-4, the J call TRBJ2-3, with 11 bases fitting TRBD2. Germline V gene sequence: CDR1 SGHNT, CDR2 YYREEE (reference sequence). The CDR3 loop spans 16 amino acids. The V gene end was trimmed by 2 bases and the J gene end by 5 bases; junction bases not matched to a gene: 7.

This clone was seen a few times. The rearrangement joins TRBV11-3 to TRBJ2-2, with TRBD2 identical over 8 bases. The CDR3 sequence is 15 residues long. V was pared by 5 bases and J by 4 bases, with 6 bases of the junction left unmatched. Germline V gene lookup returns CDR1 SGHNT and CDR2 YENEEA. The CDR3 region is CASSDTSGITGELFF. In DNA form, the CDR3 reads TGTGCCAGCAGCGACACTAGCGGTATCACCGGGGAGCTGTTTTTT.

The chain has TRBV7-2 and TRBJ2-7; 7 bases line up with TRBD2. There are 17 residues in the CDR3. The junction had 13 bases not matched to a gene; V was cut back by 2 bases and J by 3 bases. The V gene's germline CDR1 is SGHTA and CDR2 FQGNSA. CDR3 nucleotide sequence: TGTGCCAGCAGCTTAAGGGCTAGCGGAGGGGCCTTCTACGAGCAGTACTTC. Its protein is CASSLRASGGAFYEQYF.

This clone came up a few times. The rearrangement links TRBV29-1 to TRBJ2-3; perhaps TRBD2 as D (5 bases). CDR1 is SQVTM and CDR2 is ANQGSEA in the germline V gene. The CDR3 runs to 11 residues. V gave up 8 bases and J gave up 5 bases, with 11 bases separating them. The CDR3 region has the DNA TGCAGCACCCGGGCGGGAGATACGCAGTATTTT. Residues: CSTRAGDTQYF.

The chain uses TRBV7-3 and TRBJ2-3, with TRBD2 as a possible D gene (5 bases). Trimming removed 2 bases at V and 2 bases at J, with 8 bases between. Germline lookup yields CDR1 SGHTA and CDR2 FQGTGA. The CDR3 length is 14 residues. Here the CDR3 DNA reads TGTGCCAGCAGCTTAGGACTCTCCACAGATACGCAGTATTTT. Protein: CASSLGLSTDTQYF.

The chain employs TRBV18 and TRBJ2-7; 8 bases line up with TRBD1. The CDR3 totals 13 residues. The V gene end was trimmed by 5 bases and the J gene end by 3 bases; junction bases not matched to a gene: 3. Germline CDR1 and CDR2: KGHSH and LQKENI. The CDR3 loop reads CASSGQGHYEQYF. CDR3 nucleotide sequence: TGTGCCAGCTCAGGACAGGGCCACTACGAGCAGTACTTC.

This clone was seen a handful of times. The CDR3 DNA follows: TGTGCTAGTGGTCCGACCGGGGACAATGAGCAGTTCTTC. Its translation: CASGPTGDNEQFF. This chain links TRBV12-5 with TRBJ2-1, with D tentatively TRBD2 (5 bases). Germline V gene lookup returns CDR1 LGHNT and CDR2 FRNRAP. V was shortened by 5 bases and J by 5 bases, with 10 bases between the two germline ends. The CDR3 runs 13 residues.

The V call is TRBV7-2, the J call TRBJ2-1, with 13 bases fitting TRBD2. V was clipped by 4 bases and J by 9 bases; unmatched bases: 9. Germline CDR1 SGHTA, CDR2 FQGNSA. The CDR3 sequence is 16 residues long. This CDR3 reads CASSSPGLAGFLEQFF. The CDR3 DNA follows: TGTGCCAGCAGCTCACCGGGACTAGCGGGATTTCTTGAGCAGTTCTTC.

The table lists this clone with a few counts. The chain combines TRBV7-9 with TRBJ2-5; D is possibly TRBD1 (5 bases). Trimming took off 1 base at V and 4 bases at J, with 16 bases between the two ends. This CDR3 is built from 16 residues. CDR1 and CDR2 from the germline V gene are SEHNR and FQNEAQ (reference sequence). In DNA, the CDR3 is TGTGCCAGCAGCTTAGAATGGGCCTTGGGGCTAGAGACCCAGTACTTC. Its protein product is CASSLEWALGLETQYF.